These 15 T cell receptor beta chains came from one sample sequenced in a study of technical replicates of blood from several donors. Profiled with immunoSEQ multiplex PCR; TCRdb holds only in-frame clones, not every one. The sample consists of fewer than 75,000 clones, approximately 90% of them appearing once. Sequencing was done on a sample of PBMCs. The source is a human donor in good health. Some clones in this sample may be carry-over from other donors' samples.

This clone has a single count. This rearrangement joins TRBV10-3 to TRBJ1-5, with 8 bases that match TRBD1. The CDR3 spans 14 residues. Germline-derived CDR1 and CDR2 are ENHRY and SYGVKD. V shed 6 bases and J 4 bases; nucleotides not matched to a gene: 5. The CDR3 region has the DNA TGTGCCATCAGCCCGGGACAGGCTAATCAGCCCCAGCATTTT. Its protein product is CAISPGQANQPQHF.

V is TRBV7-2 and J is TRBJ1-2; possible D gene TRBD1, 5 bases. This CDR3 contains 13 residues. Germline V gene data show CDR1 as SGHTA and CDR2 as FQGNSA. V shed 5 bases and J shed 4 bases, with 11 bases lying between them. DNA of the CDR3: TGTGCCAGCAGCGCCGGGAGGGGCTATGGCTACACCTTC. It is translated as CASSAGRGYGYTF.

The chain has TRBV18 and TRBJ2-2; 8 nucleotides match TRBD2. This CDR3 region has 12 residues. The V gene end was trimmed by 10 bases and the J gene end by 6 bases; junction bases not matched to a gene: 4. Germline V CDR1 and CDR2: KGHSH, LQKENI. The CDR3: CATQAGAGELFF. The CDR3 DNA reads TGTGCCACTCAAGCGGGAGCCGGGGAGCTGTTTTTT.

The J gene is TRBJ2-1, the V gene TRBV2, with TRBD2 as a possible D gene (6 bases). This CDR3 comprises 11 residues. Trimming removed 6 bases at V and 10 bases at J, with 10 bases between. In germline, CDR1 is SNHLY, CDR2 FYNNEI. The CDR3 region is CASRSGGEQFF. The CDR3 DNA is TGTGCCAGCAGGAGTGGGGGGGAGCAGTTCTTC.

CDR3 in DNA: TGTGCGGGATCGCGAGGGGGGGGCGGCAATCAGCCCCAGCATTTT. Residues: CAGSRGGGGNQPQHF. The rearrangement joins TRBV6-1 to TRBJ1-5; D might be TRBD1 (6 bases). Germline V gives CDR1 MNHNS, CDR2 SASEGT. The CDR3 runs to 15 residues.

The chain has TRBV5-1 and TRBJ1-4; 9 bases are a match to TRBD1. The germline V gene has CDR1 SGHRS and CDR2 YFSETQ. This CDR3 is 14 amino acids long. V gave up 2 bases and J gave up 7 bases; unmatched junction bases: 3. The CDR3 sequence is CASSFGTGPEKLFF. The CDR3 nucleotides read TGCGCCAGCAGCTTCGGGACAGGGCCTGAAAAACTGTTTTTT.

This clone was observed a single time. The chain couples TRBV4-2 to TRBJ2-7; D is possibly TRBD1 (6 bases). The germline gives CDR1 LGHNA, CDR2 YNFKEQ. Trimming removed 6 bases at V and 0 bases at J, with 9 bases between. The CDR3 has 13 amino acids. CDR3 amino acids: CASRGAGSYEQYF. The DNA of the CDR3 is TGTGCCAGCAGGGGGGCCGGCTCCTACGAGCAGTACTTC.

The sample holds one count of this clone. This CDR3 is CASSRTSGGGTQYF. In nucleotides, the CDR3 is TGTGCCAGCAGCCGGACTAGCGGGGGGGGGACCCAGTACTTC. The gene calls are TRBV5-4 and TRBJ2-5; 15 bases map to TRBD2. This CDR3 is built from 14 residues. The V gene's germline CDR1 is SGHNT and CDR2 YYREEE (reference sequence). Germline trimming cut 4 bases from V and 7 bases from J; bases unmatched to any gene: 2.

The chain recombines TRBV7-9 with TRBJ2-5; D might be TRBD2 (6 bases). The CDR3 spans 14 residues. The V end was cut by 3 bases, the J end by 5 bases, with 13 bases between. Per the germline V gene, CDR1 is SEHNR and CDR2 is FQNEAQ (reference sequence). The CDR3 region has the DNA TGTGCCAGCAGCTTTGCGGGCGCGGGGGAGACCCAGTACTTC. Translating gives CASSFAGAGETQYF.

This sequence joins TRBV5-8 and TRBJ2-3; the match to TRBD2 covers 11 bases. There are 15 residues in the CDR3. Germline assignment: CDR1 SGHTS and CDR2 YDEGEE. V was pared by 4 bases and J by 4 bases, with 5 bases of the junction left unmatched. The CDR3 region is CASSQRLAGPDTQYF. CDR3 nucleotide sequence: TGTGCCAGCAGCCAGCGACTAGCGGGGCCAGATACGCAGTATTTT.

The chain is built from TRBV4-3 and TRBJ2-2; D is unclear. From germline, CDR1 is LGHNA and CDR2 YSLEER. V lost 0 bases to trimming and J lost 6 bases, with 8 bases between them. This CDR3 comprises 14 residues. The CDR3 nucleotides read TGCGCCAGCAGCCAAGACCCCGGGTCCGGGGAGCTGTTTTTT. The encoded protein is CASSQDPGSGELFF.

This chain joins TRBV11-2 and TRBJ2-1, with a tentative D call TRBD2 (6 bases). Germline V gene sequence: CDR1 SGHAT, CDR2 FQNNGV. This CDR3 comprises 15 residues. Between the trimmed V and J ends, which lost 5 bases and 3 bases, there was a span of 14 bases. The CDR3 region is CASSPTRGNYNEQFF. In DNA form, the CDR3 reads TGTGCCAGCAGCCCGACCCGGGGGAACTACAATGAGCAGTTCTTC.

In its sample, this clone is large. The J gene is TRBJ2-7, the V gene TRBV4-1; no clear D. Germline loops: CDR1 MGHRA, CDR2 YSYEKL. This CDR3 comprises 14 residues. The ends were cut back, 4 bases at V and 3 bases at J, with 13 bases in the middle. CDR3 loop: CASSPSTGFYEQYF. CDR3 nucleotide sequence: TGCGCCAGCAGCCCGAGCACCGGGTTCTACGAGCAGTACTTC.

The chain links TRBV19 to TRBJ1-4, with 10 bases that match TRBD1. The CDR3 runs to 16 residues. Looked up from germline, CDR1 is LNHDA and CDR2 is SQIVND (reference sequence). V dropped 7 bases and J dropped 5; count of bases not matched to a gene: 10. CDR3 sequence: CASKKKPGQGNEKLFF. DNA of the CDR3: TGTGCCAGTAAAAAAAAACCGGGACAGGGGAATGAAAAACTGTTTTTT.

The chain links TRBV13 to TRBJ2-7; D ambiguous. This CDR3 is built from 14 residues. Germline loops: CDR1 PRHDT, CDR2 FYEKMQ (reference sequence). V shed 4 bases and J shed 0 bases, with 10 bases lying between them. This chain's CDR3 is CASSSREDSYEQYF. As DNA, the CDR3 is TGTGCCAGCAGCTCCCGCGAAGACTCCTACGAGCAGTACTTC. Using reference TRBV13 and TRBJ2-7 for the parts outside the CDR3, the full variable domain is AAGVIQSPRHLIKEKRETATLKCYPIPRHDTVYWYQQGPGQDPQFLISFYEKMQSDKGSIPDRFSAQQFSDYHSELNMSSLELGDSALYFCASSSREDSYEQYFGPGTRLTVT.